Presented here are 12 T cell receptor beta chains from one specimen sequenced in a study of T cell responses to AZD1222 COVID-19 vaccine. This table comes from immunoSEQ multiplex PCR, and its TCRdb copy is limited to in-frame clones, with some not included. Counted here are more than 85,000 clones, approximately 80% occurring once; the ten biggest clones make up roughly 21%. The sequenced sample was peripheral blood, obtained on day 0 of AZD1222 vaccination. The receptors were sampled from an adult in good health.

The chain recombines TRBV18 with TRBJ2-1; a possible D gene is TRBD2 (6 bases). The CDR3 is 12 amino acids. The ends were cut back, 2 bases at V and 7 bases at J, with 6 bases in the middle. The V gene's germline CDR1 is KGHSH and CDR2 LQKENI. The CDR3 DNA reads TGTGCCAGCTCACCAGGGGGGAATGAGCAGTTCTTC. Residues: CASSPGGNEQFF.

This chain joins TRBV7-9 and TRBJ2-3; 10 bases are shared with TRBD1. Germline CDR1 SEHNR, CDR2 FQNEAQ (reference sequence). This CDR3 contains 16 residues. J lost 4 bases, V lost 1 base, and 5 bases had no gene match. The CDR3 is CASSLDRGQGSDTQYF. The CDR3 DNA sequence: TGTGCCAGCAGCTTAGATAGGGGACAGGGGTCAGATACGCAGTATTTT.

The chain is built from TRBV4-1 and TRBJ2-1; TRBD1 agrees at 7 bases. Trimming cost V 0 bases and J 6 bases; bases outside gene matches: 14. CDR1 is MGHRA and CDR2 is YSYEKL in the germline V gene. The CDR3 loop spans 18 amino acids. The DNA for the CDR3 is TGCGCCAGCAGCCAAGACTTGGGACAGAGCCGGCTGGGCAATGAGCAGTTCTTC. It translates to CASSQDLGQSRLGNEQFF.

This clone was recorded only once. The chain joins TRBV24-1 to TRBJ2-2; tentatively, D is TRBD1 or TRBD2 (5 bases each). The V and J ends lost 6 bases and 2 bases respectively, with 9 bases between them. This CDR3 is 14 amino acids long. CDR1 is KGHDR and CDR2 is SFDVKD in the germline V gene. The CDR3: CATSNGDNTGELFF. The CDR3 nucleotides are TGTGCCACCAGTAACGGGGACAACACCGGGGAGCTGTTTTTT.

The chain couples TRBV12-3 or TRBV12-4 to TRBJ1-1; D gene uncertain. The CDR3 sequence is 13 residues long. V shed 6 bases and J shed 3 bases, with 11 bases lying between them. The CDR3, as DNA: TGTGCCAGCAGAAGGACTATAGACACTGAAGCTTTCTTT. It translates to CASRRTIDTEAFF.

The rearrangement links TRBV5-1 to TRBJ2-2, with 13 positions matching TRBD2. CDR3 length: 18 residues. V trimming: 2 bases; J trimming: 3 bases; junction bases outside the gene matches: 7. Germline CDR1 and CDR2: SGHRS and YFSETQ. CDR3 amino acids: CASSFGGTSGIDTGELFF. DNA of the CDR3: TGCGCCAGCAGCTTTGGGGGGACTAGCGGGATTGACACCGGGGAGCTGTTTTTT.

The sample holds a few counts of this clone. The V and J genes are TRBV5-1 and TRBJ2-5; possible D gene TRBD2, 6 bases. The CDR3 spans 14 residues. Trimming stripped 0 bases from V and 2 bases from J, with 8 bases between. Germline loops: CDR1 SGHRS, CDR2 YFSETQ. The CDR3, as DNA: TGCGCCAGCAGCTTGGCCGGGACTCAAGAGACCCAGTACTTC. As protein: CASSLAGTQETQYF.

The J gene is TRBJ2-3, the V gene TRBV11-2; 11 nucleotides align to TRBD2. Looked up from germline, CDR1 is SGHAT and CDR2 is FQNNGV. The CDR3 spans 15 residues. After removal of 6 bases from V and 2 bases from J, the junction contained 4 bases not matched to a gene. The CDR3 here is CASSSGLAATDTQYF. CDR3 bases: TGTGCCAGCAGTTCGGGACTAGCGGCCACAGATACGCAGTATTTT.

The chain has TRBV7-6 and TRBJ2-1; D gene unclear. The CDR3 runs 13 residues. From germline, CDR1 is SGHVS and CDR2 FNYEAQ. The ends were cut back, 2 bases at V and 4 bases at J, with 6 bases in the middle. CDR3 bases: TGTGCCAGCAGCTTAACGGATTACAATGAGCAGTTCTTC. Translation gives CASSLTDYNEQFF. The full variable domain, completed using reference TRBV7-6 and TRBJ2-1, is GAGVSQSPRYKVTKRGQDVALRCDPISGHVSLYWYRQALGQGPEFLTYFNYEAQQDKSGLPNDRFSAERPEGSISTLTIQRTEQRDSAMYRCASSLTDYNEQFFGPGTRLTVL.

The chain uses TRBV11-2 and TRBJ1-6, with D maybe TRBD1 (6 bases). Germline lookup yields CDR1 SGHAT and CDR2 FQNNGV. This CDR3 spans 16 amino acids. V was clipped by 5 bases and J by 6 bases, with 17 bases between them. The CDR3 coding sequence is TGTGCCAGCAGCCCCTGGGGGCAGGGCGGTAATTCACCCCTCCACTTT. It codes for CASSPWGQGGNSPLHF.

The chain links TRBV5-6 to TRBJ2-1, with 8 bases aligning to TRBD1. Germline loops: CDR1 SGHDT, CDR2 YYEEEE. This CDR3 is 15 amino acids long. Losses at the gene ends were 5 bases for V and 0 bases for J; bases not matched to a gene: 4. In nucleotides, the CDR3 is TGTGCCAGCAGGTGGACAGGGAGCTCCTACAATGAGCAGTTCTTC. Translated: CASRWTGSSYNEQFF.

The CDR3 DNA reads as TGTGCCAGCAGTGAAGTGTGGGGGACAGGGGGCAGGCCTGAAGCTTTCTTT. This translates into CASSEVWGTGGRPEAFF. The J gene is TRBJ1-1, the V gene TRBV6-1, with TRBD1 matching over 12 bases. The CDR3 contains 17 residues. V shed 1 base and J 6 bases; nucleotides not matched to a gene: 9. CDR1 is MNHNS, CDR2 SASEGT, per germline.